This T cell receptor beta chain was sequenced during a study of blood T cells in healthy people across ages. Study-level information: Template switching recovered approximately one barcoded beta molecule for every two T cells. Whole-study results and caveats: With age, beta diversity per million T cells declined roughly linearly, significantly by 30 to 50.

There are 15 residues in the CDR3. Trimming shortened V by 3 bases and J by 11 bases, and 22 bases separated the two germline ends. Germline CDR1 and CDR2: LGHNA and YNFKEQ. A J-beta primer mix and a sample-barcoded 5' primer were used in a second PCR of roughly 7 to 12 cycles. Researchers report that a template-switch adaptor with 12 random nucleotides tagged each cDNA molecule. Every sample returned 2.5 million or more CDR3-containing paired-end reads. TCRdb reanalysed the 5' RACE reads using MiXCR and keeps one entry per CDR3 protein. In the table there are about 1.8 million distinct CDR3 sequences, around half of which are singletons. This clonotype was counted between two and nine times. Its antigen is not identified.

V gene TRBV4-2 combines with J gene TRBJ2-5, with D perhaps assigned TRBD1 or TRBD2 (5 bases each). Sequencing used blood. The TCR was taken from a woman aged 40 to 49 in good health. CDR3 loop: CASSQELHGAREQYF. The CDR3 DNA is TGTGCCAGCAGCCAGGAGCTACACGGGGCTCGTGAGCAGTACTTC.